Listed here are 19 T cell receptor beta chains from one sample, sequenced in a study of blood T cell repertoires in COVID-19. Repertoires were generated with immunoSEQ multiplex PCR, while TCRdb's copy carries only in-frame clones and drops some. The sample includes some 200,000 clones, around nine tenths seen only once; the top ten take over 15%. The sample comprised peripheral blood. The receptors shown here come from a man aged 50 to 59 with COVID-19, enrolled during active disease.

CDR3 sequence (DNA): TGTGCCTTCGGACAGATGAACACTGAAGCTTTCTTT. Translated, it gives CAFGQMNTEAFF. The chain couples TRBV30 to TRBJ1-1, with D perhaps matching TRBD1 (6 bases). Germline values: CDR1 GTSNPN, CDR2 SVGIG (reference sequence). The CDR3 has 12 residues. Trimming shortened V by 7 bases and J by 0 bases, and 9 bases separated the two germline ends.

The chain combines TRBV27 with TRBJ2-3; D gene unclear. V lost 5 bases, J lost 1 base, and 4 bases lay in between. CDR3 length equals 12 residues. The germline V gene has CDR1 MNHEY and CDR2 SMNVEV (reference sequence). The CDR3 DNA sequence: TGTGCCAGCAGTAGAGGCACAGATACGCAGTATTTT. This gives the protein CASSRGTDTQYF.

The chain uses TRBV7-6 and TRBJ2-5; TRBD1 aligns across 8 bases. V lost 5 bases, J lost 0 bases, and 2 bases stayed unmatched. Germline V gene lookup returns CDR1 SGHVS and CDR2 FNYEAQ. This CDR3 is built from 14 residues. CDR3 in amino acids: CASSRDRHQETQYF. Written as DNA, the CDR3 is TGTGCCAGCAGCCGGGACAGGCACCAAGAGACCCAGTACTTC.

The J gene is TRBJ1-1, the V gene TRBV7-2, with 7 nucleotides matching TRBD1. The germline V gene encodes CDR1 SGHTA and CDR2 FQGNSA. V trimming: 1 base; J trimming: 0 bases; junction bases outside the gene matches: 8. The CDR3 covers 17 residues. CDR3 loop: CASSLVGRTGLNTEAFF. The CDR3 DNA follows: TGTGCCAGCAGCTTAGTCGGAAGGACAGGTTTGAACACTGAAGCTTTCTTT.

As concerns this clone: In the same sample, other DNA sequences code for this CDR3. The chain links TRBV6-2 or TRBV6-3 to TRBJ2-2; TRBD2 aligns across 8 bases. The CDR3 is made up of 16 amino acids. Germline V gene lookup returns CDR1 MNHEY and CDR2 SVGEGT. After removal of 6 bases from V and 5 bases from J, the junction contained 11 bases not matched to a gene. CDR3 residues: CASSSQRGRLTGELFF. CDR3 nucleotide sequence: TGTGCCAGCAGCTCTCAGCGGGGGAGGCTGACCGGGGAGCTGTTTTTT.

The chain links TRBV10-3 to TRBJ2-7; D may be TRBD1 (5 bases). The CDR3 runs to 14 residues. Germline V gene lookup returns CDR1 ENHRY and CDR2 SYGVKD. V dropped 6 bases and J dropped 0 bases, with 12 bases sitting between them. The CDR3 DNA is TGTGCCATCAGGAGGACACTTAGCTCCTACGAGCAGTACTTC. Protein product: CAIRRTLSSYEQYF.

The V gene is TRBV9, the J gene TRBJ2-3; TRBD2 matches at 10 bases. The germline V gene encodes CDR1 SGDLS and CDR2 YYNGEE. This CDR3 has 15 amino acids. After removal of 2 bases from V and 2 bases from J, the junction contained 2 bases not matched to a gene. CDR3 coding DNA: TGTGCCAGCAGCGTCCTAGCGGGAGTCACAGATACGCAGTATTTT. It specifies CASSVLAGVTDTQYF.

This clone was counted between two and nine times. V is TRBV4-1 and J is TRBJ2-5, with a possible D match to TRBD1 (6 bases). In germline, CDR1 is MGHRA, CDR2 YSYEKL. This CDR3 comprises 15 residues. V lost 2 bases to trimming and J lost 4 bases, with 14 bases between them. CDR3 loop: CASSQSGQLGETQYF. CDR3 nucleotide sequence: TGCGCCAGCAGCCAATCCGGACAGTTAGGAGAGACCCAGTACTTC.

CDR3 sequence (DNA): TGTGCCAGCAGCTCGTTCGGGGGGGGGCCCTACGAGCAGTACTTC. Protein product: CASSSFGGGPYEQYF. The gene calls are TRBV27 and TRBJ2-7; the match to TRBD2 covers 8 bases. Trimming removed 6 bases from V and 2 bases from J; junction bases left unmatched: 9. Per the germline V gene, CDR1 is MNHEY and CDR2 is SMNVEV (reference sequence). There are 15 residues in the CDR3.

This sequence joins TRBV6-1 and TRBJ2-1; TRBD2 agrees at 12 bases. Per the germline V gene, CDR1 is MNHNS and CDR2 is SASEGT. CDR3 length: 17 residues. The V gene end was trimmed by 0 bases and the J gene end by 4 bases; junction bases not matched to a gene: 4. The CDR3 sequence is CASSEAALAGGYNEQFF. In nucleotides, the CDR3 is TGTGCCAGCAGTGAAGCCGCCCTAGCGGGAGGGTACAATGAGCAGTTCTTC.

This sequence joins TRBV3-1 (or the pseudogene TRBV3-2) and TRBJ1-5; unclear D gene. The ends were cut back, 2 bases at V and 9 bases at J, with 8 bases in the middle. This CDR3 contains 12 residues. CDR1 is LGHDT and CDR2 is YNNKEL in the germline V gene (reference sequence). CDR3 bases: TGTGCCAGCAGCCAACCGGGAGGGCCCCAGCATTTT. This translates into CASSQPGGPQHF.

This clone was seen only a few times. The rearrangement uses TRBV7-6 and TRBJ1-4, with no clear D. The CDR3 sequence is 15 residues long. Germline loops: CDR1 SGHVS, CDR2 FNYEAQ. Trimming removed 5 bases from V and 8 bases from J, with 18 bases in between. The DNA of the CDR3 is TGTGCCAGCAGCCCGCATGAGGGAATCGGAGAAAAACTGTTTTTT. This translates into CASSPHEGIGEKLFF.

V gene TRBV19 combines with J gene TRBJ1-1; D gene uncertain. V lost 3 bases, J lost 0 bases, and 8 bases lay in between. Germline lookup yields CDR1 LNHDA and CDR2 SQIVND (reference sequence). The CDR3 length is 14 residues. Here the CDR3 DNA reads TGTGCCAGTAGTATTTCGAGCTTGAACACTGAAGCTTTCTTT. This sequence encodes CASSISSLNTEAFF.

The rearrangement joins TRBV7-6 to TRBJ2-2; the match to TRBD1 covers 11 bases. Germline CDR1 is SGHVS and CDR2 is FNYEAQ. The CDR3 extends over 15 amino acids. J lost 6 bases, V lost 4 bases, and 4 bases had no gene match. CDR3 residues: CASSWGQGVSGELFF. The DNA for the CDR3 is TGTGCCAGCAGCTGGGGACAGGGGGTTTCCGGGGAGCTGTTTTTT.

V usage is TRBV9 and J usage is TRBJ2-5; 7 nucleotides match TRBD1. The CDR3 has 16 amino acids. The germline gives CDR1 SGDLS, CDR2 YYNGEE. The V segment lost 0 bases and the J segment 5 bases; nucleotides outside the gene matches: 10. The DNA for the CDR3 is TGTGCCAGCAGCGTAGGCCTACAGGGGAACGGGGAGACCCAGTACTTC. Protein: CASSVGLQGNGETQYF. Based on the CDR3 plus reference TRBV9 and TRBJ2-5, the full variable domain is DSGVTQTPKHLITATGQRVTLRCSPRSGDLSVYWYQQSLDQGLQFLIQYYNGEERAKGNILERFSAQQFPDLHSELNLSSLELGDSALYFCASSVGLQGNGETQYFGPGTRLLVL.

The V and J genes are TRBV6-6 and TRBJ1-2, with 8 bases that match TRBD1. This CDR3 region has 14 residues. With 0 bases clipped from V and 7 bases from J, the junction kept 4 bases outside the gene matches. Germline V gene lookup returns CDR1 MNHNY and CDR2 SVGAGI (reference sequence). The CDR3 here is CASSYSFDRGGYTF. The CDR3 region has the DNA TGTGCCAGCAGTTACTCCTTCGACAGGGGTGGCTACACCTTC.

This chain's CDR3 is CASSKGTGGQNSYGYTF. The CDR3 bases are TGTGCCAGCAGCAAAGGGACAGGGGGCCAAAATTCATATGGCTACACCTTC. J is TRBJ1-2 and V is TRBV11-2, with 12 bases aligning to TRBD1. The length of the CDR3 is 17 residues. Per germline, CDR1 SGHAT and CDR2 FQNNGV. V lost 5 bases and J lost 5; bases outside the gene matches: 12.

This clone is a singleton in its sample. The chain joins TRBV5-1 to TRBJ2-1; D is unclear. This CDR3 contains 14 residues. The germline V gene has CDR1 SGHRS and CDR2 YFSETQ. V lost 2 bases to trimming and J lost 5 bases, with 11 bases between them. The CDR3 DNA is TGCGCCAGCAGCTTTAAATGGGCCGACAATGAGCAGTTCTTC. Amino acid sequence: CASSFKWADNEQFF.

This clone was picked up one time. J is TRBJ2-1 and V is TRBV7-3; D remains unclear. The germline V gene has CDR1 SGHTA and CDR2 FQGTGA. V gave up 1 base and J gave up 4 bases, with 11 bases separating them. There are 15 residues in the CDR3. The CDR3 sequence is CASSLRLDGYNEQFF. DNA for the CDR3: TGTGCCAGCAGCTTAAGGCTAGATGGTTACAATGAGCAGTTCTTC.